These T cell receptor beta chains were read from a single sample in a study of regulatory T cells in long-lasting Graves disease. Each CDR3 protein is one row after TCRdb ran MiXCR on the multiplex PCR reads. Of about 660,000 distinct CDR3 sequences listed, about 30% were seen once; the top ten hold 42%. Here the sequenced sample was peripheral blood mononuclear cells (PBMCs), taken when the disease was refractory, from a patient treated with antithyroid drugs. These receptors originate from a female donor with Graves disease. CDR3s include the opening cysteine and the closing phenylalanine or tryptophan. The order of the fields is V gene, J gene, D gene, clone size, CDR3 DNA, CDR3 protein. The D gene is left open where the match is weak. Some rows have no size entry. The others give once, few or many, or a class for an expanded clone.

V gene: TRBV28
J gene: TRBJ1-5
D gene: TRBD1
clone size: -
CDR3 DNA: TGTGCCAGCAGATTCCGGGACAGGGGTTACAATCAGCCCCAGCATTTT
CDR3 protein: CASRFRDRGYNQPQHF

V gene: TRBV28
J gene: TRBJ1-5
D gene: -
clone size: -
CDR3 DNA: TGTGCCAGCAGCACCGGGACAAACAATCAGCCCCAGCATTTT
CDR3 protein: CASSTGTNNQPQHF

V gene: TRBV12-3/TRBV12-4
J gene: TRBJ2-7
D gene: -
clone size: many
CDR3 DNA: TGTGCCAGCAGTTTGTACGAAGCTGGCGAGCAGTACTTC
CDR3 protein: CASSLYEAGEQYF

V gene: TRBV27
J gene: TRBJ1-5
D gene: -
clone size: few
CDR3 DNA: TGTGCCAGCAGTTTATACGACAATCAGCCCCAGCATTTT
CDR3 protein: CASSLYDNQPQHF

V gene: TRBV5-1
J gene: TRBJ2-4
D gene: -
clone size: many
CDR3 DNA: TGCGCCAGCAGCTTGCAGGGAAACATTCAGTACTTC
CDR3 protein: CASSLQGNIQYF

V gene: TRBV5-5
J gene: TRBJ1-2
D gene: TRBD1
clone size: -
CDR3 DNA: TGTGCCAGCAGCCCCCCCCCGCAGACAGGGCATGGCTACACCTTC
CDR3 protein: CASSPPPQTGHGYTF

V gene: TRBV5-1
J gene: TRBJ1-1
D gene: -
clone size: -
CDR3 DNA: TGCGCCAGCAGCAAGGTGGGACGACTAATGGGGACTGAAGCTTTCTTT
CDR3 protein: CASSKVGRLMGTEAFF

V gene: TRBV10-1
J gene: TRBJ1-5
D gene: -
clone size: few
CDR3 DNA: TGCGCCAGCAGTGAGTTGGCAGGGCCCTATAGCAATCAGCCCCAGCATTTT
CDR3 protein: CASSELAGPYSNQPQHF

V gene: TRBV27
J gene: TRBJ2-5
D gene: -
clone size: many
CDR3 DNA: TGTGCCAGCGGTCTCAAGGGGGTGGAGACCCAGTACTTC
CDR3 protein: CASGLKGVETQYF

V gene: TRBV20-1
J gene: TRBJ2-7
D gene: TRBD1
clone size: -
CDR3 DNA: TGCAGTGCTAGAGCCAGGGGGCTCTACGAGCAGTACTTC
CDR3 protein: CSARARGLYEQYF

V gene: TRBV9
J gene: TRBJ1-3
D gene: -
clone size: -
CDR3 DNA: TGTGCCAGCAGCGGGCAGGACTCTGGAAACACCATATATTTT
CDR3 protein: CASSGQDSGNTIYF

V gene: TRBV7-9
J gene: TRBJ2-7
D gene: -
clone size: -
CDR3 DNA: TGTGCCAGCAGCTTAGGGCGGGCAGAAAACGAGCAGTACTTC
CDR3 protein: CASSLGRAENEQYF

V gene: TRBV20-1
J gene: TRBJ1-2
D gene: TRBD1
clone size: few
CDR3 DNA: TGCAGTGCGCGGCCGGGACAGGGGTATGGCTACACCTTC
CDR3 protein: CSARPGQGYGYTF

V gene: TRBV28
J gene: TRBJ1-5
D gene: -
clone size: -
CDR3 DNA: TGTGCCAGCAGTCCTACAGGGTTAACAAATCAGCCCCAGCATTTT
CDR3 protein: CASSPTGLTNQPQHF

V gene: TRBV6-2/TRBV6-3
J gene: TRBJ2-5
D gene: TRBD2
clone size: -
CDR3 DNA: TGTGCCAGCAGTAGGACTAGCGGGAGGAAGTCAGAGACCCAGTACTTC
CDR3 protein: CASSRTSGRKSETQYF

V gene: TRBV30
J gene: TRBJ2-7
D gene: -
clone size: few
CDR3 DNA: TGTGCCTGGAGTGGGGACCTGCCCTACGAGCAGTACTTC
CDR3 protein: CAWSGDLPYEQYF

V gene: TRBV29-1
J gene: TRBJ2-7
D gene: TRBD1
clone size: -
CDR3 DNA: TGCAGCGCACGGGACAGGGTGTACGAGCAGTACTTC
CDR3 protein: CSARDRVYEQYF

V gene: TRBV6-1
J gene: TRBJ1-4
D gene: -
clone size: few
CDR3 DNA: TGTGCCAGCAGTGAAGACTTCCGCTCTAATGAAAAACTGTTTTTT
CDR3 protein: CASSEDFRSNEKLFF

V gene: TRBV15
J gene: TRBJ2-7
D gene: TRBD2
clone size: few
CDR3 DNA: TGTGCCACCAGCCGAGGACTAGCGGGGCCAACCACGGGTTACGAGCAGTACTTC
CDR3 protein: CATSRGLAGPTTGYEQYF

V gene: TRBV13
J gene: TRBJ2-7
D gene: TRBD2
clone size: -
CDR3 DNA: TGTGCCAGCAGCTTAAGTCGCGGGAGGTACGAGCAGTACTTC
CDR3 protein: CASSLSRGRYEQYF

V gene: TRBV12-3/TRBV12-4
J gene: TRBJ1-1
D gene: -
clone size: many
CDR3 DNA: TGTGCCAGCAGTTTAGTCGGGAACGCTGAAGCTTTCTTT
CDR3 protein: CASSLVGNAEAFF

V gene: TRBV29-1
J gene: TRBJ1-1
D gene: -
clone size: few
CDR3 DNA: TGCAGCGTTGACGCGGAGGCGGGGGGAAGGAACACTGAAGCTTTCTTT
CDR3 protein: CSVDAEAGGRNTEAFF

V gene: TRBV20-1
J gene: TRBJ1-6
D gene: -
clone size: -
CDR3 DNA: TGCAGTGCTAGACCACAACGTAATTCACCCCTCCACTTT
CDR3 protein: CSARPQRNSPLHF

V gene: TRBV20-1
J gene: TRBJ1-1
D gene: -
clone size: few
CDR3 DNA: TGCAGTGCTTCCTCGAGGAACACTGAAGCTTTCTTT
CDR3 protein: CSASSRNTEAFF

V gene: TRBV5-1
J gene: TRBJ1-5
D gene: TRBD1
clone size: few
CDR3 DNA: TGCGCCAGCAGCTTGGCAGGGGGCGACGGCAATCAGCCCCAGCATTTT
CDR3 protein: CASSLAGGDGNQPQHF